Listed below are T cell receptor beta chains from one sample, sequenced in a study of blood T cell repertoires in COVID-19. Clones were sequenced by immunoSEQ multiplex PCR, and TCRdb holds only the in-frame ones, with some missing. The data show around 190,000 clones, approximately 91% seen once. The sequenced sample was peripheral blood. The receptors stem from a man aged 50 to 60 with COVID-19, enrolled during active disease. CDR3s include the opening cysteine and the closing phenylalanine or tryptophan. Fields, in order: D gene, clone size, V gene, J gene, CDR3 DNA, CDR3 protein. A D gene is named only where the DNA matches it firmly. Clone size is given for some rows only: seen once, a few or many times, or a class if the clone is expanded.

d_gene: .
abundance: .
v_gene: TRBV18
j_gene: TRBJ2-1
CDR3nt: TGTGCCAGCTCACCAATGGGGGGTGAGCAGTTCTTC
CDR3aa: CASSPMGGEQFF

d_gene: .
abundance: .
v_gene: TRBV7-2
j_gene: TRBJ2-7
CDR3nt: TGTGCCAGCAGCTTTGGGACGGGGACTCCCTACGAGCAGTACTTC
CDR3aa: CASSFGTGTPYEQYF

d_gene: TRBD1
abundance: .
v_gene: TRBV9
j_gene: TRBJ1-2
CDR3nt: TGTGCCAGCAGCGTAGAGGCAGGGGGAATGAACTATGGCTACACCTTC
CDR3aa: CASSVEAGGMNYGYTF

d_gene: .
abundance: .
v_gene: TRBV2
j_gene: TRBJ2-1
CDR3nt: TGTGCCAGCAGAGGCCTAGCGCCCAGCTCCTACAATGAGCAGTTCTTC
CDR3aa: CASRGLAPSSYNEQFF

d_gene: TRBD2
abundance: .
v_gene: TRBV11-2
j_gene: TRBJ2-7
CDR3nt: TGTGCCAGCAGCTCGACTAGCGGGAGCTCCTACGAGCAGTACTTC
CDR3aa: CASSSTSGSSYEQYF

d_gene: .
abundance: .
v_gene: TRBV6-4
j_gene: TRBJ1-6
CDR3nt: TGTGCCAGTCAACAGACCTCCGGTTCACCCCTCCACTTT
CDR3aa: CASQQTSGSPLHF

d_gene: TRBD1
abundance: once
v_gene: TRBV25-1
j_gene: TRBJ1-1
CDR3nt: TGTGCCAGCAGGACAGGGGGCAATACTGAAGCTTTCTTT
CDR3aa: CASRTGGNTEAFF

d_gene: .
abundance: .
v_gene: TRBV5-8
j_gene: TRBJ1-4
CDR3nt: TGTGCCAGCAGCTTGCAGGGTAATGAAAAACTGTTTTTT
CDR3aa: CASSLQGNEKLFF

d_gene: TRBD1
abundance: .
v_gene: TRBV12-3/TRBV12-4
j_gene: TRBJ2-2
CDR3nt: TGTGCCAGCAGTTCGACAGGGTCCGGGGAGCTGTTTTTT
CDR3aa: CASSSTGSGELFF

d_gene: .
abundance: .
v_gene: TRBV11-2
j_gene: TRBJ1-1
CDR3nt: TGTGCCAGCAGCTTAGGGGCCTTTGGGGCTTTCTTT
CDR3aa: CASSLGAFGAFF

d_gene: .
abundance: .
v_gene: TRBV29-1
j_gene: TRBJ2-5
CDR3nt: TGCAGCGTTCTACATGGGTCAGGGTGGGAGACCCAGTACTTC
CDR3aa: CSVLHGSGWETQYF

d_gene: TRBD1
abundance: .
v_gene: TRBV19
j_gene: TRBJ2-2
CDR3nt: TGTGCCAGTAGTCCGGACAGGGGGGCCGCCGGGGAGCTGTTTTTT
CDR3aa: CASSPDRGAAGELFF

d_gene: .
abundance: .
v_gene: TRBV5-1
j_gene: TRBJ2-5
CDR3nt: TGCGCCAGCAGCCGGCCAGGGGACGGAGAGACCCAGTACTTC
CDR3aa: CASSRPGDGETQYF

d_gene: .
abundance: .
v_gene: TRBV7-7
j_gene: TRBJ2-4
CDR3nt: TGTGCCAGCAGCCCAGGACAACCCGCTGCCAAAAACATTCAGTACTTC
CDR3aa: CASSPGQPAAKNIQYF

d_gene: .
abundance: .
v_gene: TRBV28
j_gene: TRBJ1-5
CDR3nt: TGTGCCAGCAGTCGAGACAACGGCAATCAGCCCCAGCATTTT
CDR3aa: CASSRDNGNQPQHF

d_gene: .
abundance: once
v_gene: TRBV18
j_gene: TRBJ1-5
CDR3nt: TGTGCCAGCTCACCAATCCGGCAGGCTAGCAATCAGCCCCAGCATTTT
CDR3aa: CASSPIRQASNQPQHF

d_gene: TRBD1
abundance: .
v_gene: TRBV18
j_gene: TRBJ2-1
CDR3nt: TGTGCCAGCTCACTAGCCGGGACAGGGGTGCGGGGCGAGCAGTTCTTC
CDR3aa: CASSLAGTGVRGEQFF

d_gene: .
abundance: once
v_gene: TRBV6-5
j_gene: TRBJ2-1
CDR3nt: TGTGCCAGCAGTTACCGACAGCTCGGTGAGCAGTTCTTC
CDR3aa: CASSYRQLGEQFF

d_gene: TRBD1
abundance: .
v_gene: TRBV29-1
j_gene: TRBJ1-1
CDR3nt: TGCAGCGCCGACAGGGCTAACACTGAAGCTTTCTTT
CDR3aa: CSADRANTEAFF

d_gene: TRBD1
abundance: .
v_gene: TRBV7-9
j_gene: TRBJ1-2
CDR3nt: TGTGCCAGCAACCGGGAAGGGGGCGGCTATGGCTACACCTTC
CDR3aa: CASNREGGGYGYTF

d_gene: .
abundance: .
v_gene: TRBV3-1/TRBV3-2
j_gene: TRBJ2-7
CDR3nt: TGTGCCAGCAGCCAAGGCACGGGTGAGCAGTACTTC
CDR3aa: CASSQGTGEQYF

d_gene: TRBD2
abundance: .
v_gene: TRBV11-2
j_gene: TRBJ2-7
CDR3nt: TGTGCCAGCAGCTTAGTGCTAGCGGGACGGGGAGAGCAGTACTTC
CDR3aa: CASSLVLAGRGEQYF

d_gene: .
abundance: once
v_gene: TRBV5-1
j_gene: TRBJ2-7
CDR3nt: TGCGCCAGCAGCTTGGAATGGGTAGGGGACGAGCAGTACTTC
CDR3aa: CASSLEWVGDEQYF

d_gene: .
abundance: once
v_gene: TRBV10-2
j_gene: TRBJ1-4
CDR3nt: TGCGCCAGCAGTCCAGTTGCAACTAATGAAAAACTGTTTTTT
CDR3aa: CASSPVATNEKLFF

d_gene: .
abundance: .
v_gene: TRBV18
j_gene: TRBJ1-5
CDR3nt: TGTGCCAGCTCACCAGTGGGGGCAGGGGTTGATCAGCCCCAGCATTTT
CDR3aa: CASSPVGAGVDQPQHF